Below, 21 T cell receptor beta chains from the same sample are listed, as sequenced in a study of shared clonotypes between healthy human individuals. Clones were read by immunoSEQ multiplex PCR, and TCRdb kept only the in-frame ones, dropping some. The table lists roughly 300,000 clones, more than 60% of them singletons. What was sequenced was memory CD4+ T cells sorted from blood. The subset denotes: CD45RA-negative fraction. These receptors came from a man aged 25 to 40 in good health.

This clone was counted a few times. CDR3 nucleotides: TGCAGCGCCCCGGTCGGACAGGGACGCTACACCTTC. Encoded protein: CSAPVGQGRYTF. The V gene is TRBV29-1, the J gene TRBJ1-2; 8 nucleotides align to TRBD1. Per the germline V gene, CDR1 is SQVTM and CDR2 is ANQGSEA. The CDR3 has 12 residues. V trimming: 7 bases; J trimming: 9 bases; junction bases outside the gene matches: 10.

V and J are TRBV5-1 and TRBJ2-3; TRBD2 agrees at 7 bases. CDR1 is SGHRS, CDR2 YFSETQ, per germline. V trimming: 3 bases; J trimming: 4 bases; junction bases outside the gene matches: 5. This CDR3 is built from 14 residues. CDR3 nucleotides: TGCGCCAGCAGCTGGGGGGGTGATCCAGATACGCAGTATTTT. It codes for CASSWGGDPDTQYF.

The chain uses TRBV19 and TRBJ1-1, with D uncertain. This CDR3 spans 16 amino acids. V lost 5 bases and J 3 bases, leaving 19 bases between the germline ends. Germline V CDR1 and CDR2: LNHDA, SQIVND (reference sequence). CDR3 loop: CASSETAYWVDTEAFF. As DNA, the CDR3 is TGTGCCAGTAGTGAGACGGCCTATTGGGTAGACACTGAAGCTTTCTTT.

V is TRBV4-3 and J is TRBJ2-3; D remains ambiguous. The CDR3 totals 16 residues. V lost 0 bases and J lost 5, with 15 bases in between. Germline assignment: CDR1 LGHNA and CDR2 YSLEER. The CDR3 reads CASSQDYQHTRDTQYF. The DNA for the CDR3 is TGCGCCAGCAGCCAAGACTACCAACACACCCGAGATACGCAGTATTTT.

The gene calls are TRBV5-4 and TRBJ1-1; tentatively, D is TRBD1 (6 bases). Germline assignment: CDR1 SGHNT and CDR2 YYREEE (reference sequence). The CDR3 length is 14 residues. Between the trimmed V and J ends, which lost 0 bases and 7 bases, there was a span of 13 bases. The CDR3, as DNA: TGTGCCAGCAGCTTGGGAGGGGTCAGGGGTGAAGCTTTCTTT. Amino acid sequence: CASSLGGVRGEAFF.

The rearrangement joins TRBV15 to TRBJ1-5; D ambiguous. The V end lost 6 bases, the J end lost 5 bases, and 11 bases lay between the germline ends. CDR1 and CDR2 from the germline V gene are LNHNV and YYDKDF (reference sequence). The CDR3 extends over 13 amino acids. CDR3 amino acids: CATSIQADQPQHF. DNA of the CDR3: TGTGCCACCAGTATCCAGGCGGATCAGCCCCAGCATTTT.

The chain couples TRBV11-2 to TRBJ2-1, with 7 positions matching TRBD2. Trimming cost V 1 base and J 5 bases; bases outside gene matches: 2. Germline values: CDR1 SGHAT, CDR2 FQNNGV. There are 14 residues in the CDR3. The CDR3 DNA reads TGTGCCAGCAGCTTAGCGGGAGGAAACAATGAGCAGTTCTTC. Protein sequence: CASSLAGGNNEQFF. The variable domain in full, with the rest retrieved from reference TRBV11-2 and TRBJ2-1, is EAGVAQSPRYKIIEKRQSVAFWCNPISGHATLYWYQQILGQGPKLLIQFQNNGVVDDSQLPKDRFSAERLKGVDSTLKIQPAKLEDSAVYLCASSLAGGNNEQFFGPGTRLTVL.

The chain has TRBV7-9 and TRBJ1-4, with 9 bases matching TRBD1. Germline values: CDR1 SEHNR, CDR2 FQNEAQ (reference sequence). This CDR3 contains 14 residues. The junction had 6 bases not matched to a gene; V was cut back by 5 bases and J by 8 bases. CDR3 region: CASSRDRVDEKLFF. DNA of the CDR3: TGTGCCAGCAGCAGGGACAGGGTCGACGAAAAACTGTTTTTT.

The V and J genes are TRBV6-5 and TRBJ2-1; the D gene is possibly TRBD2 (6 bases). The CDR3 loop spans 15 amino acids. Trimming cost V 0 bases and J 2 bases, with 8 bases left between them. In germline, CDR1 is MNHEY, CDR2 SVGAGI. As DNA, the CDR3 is TGTGCCAGCAGTTACTCGGCGGGGACCTACAATGAGCAGTTCTTC. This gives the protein CASSYSAGTYNEQFF.

The CDR3 is CASADRAASGNTIYF. The CDR3 DNA reads as TGTGCCAGCGCAGACAGGGCGGCCTCTGGAAACACCATATATTTT. The chain couples TRBV18 to TRBJ1-3; 7 positions match TRBD1. The germline V gene encodes CDR1 KGHSH and CDR2 LQKENI. J gave up 0 bases and V 8 bases, and 7 bases lay outside the gene matches. The CDR3 spans 15 residues.

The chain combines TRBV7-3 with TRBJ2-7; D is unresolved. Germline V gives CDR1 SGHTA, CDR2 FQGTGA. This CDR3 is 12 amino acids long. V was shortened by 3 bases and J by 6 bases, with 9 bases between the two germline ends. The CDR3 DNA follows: TGTGCCAGCAGCTTCTCTCCCCCCGAGCAGTACTTC. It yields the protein CASSFSPPEQYF.

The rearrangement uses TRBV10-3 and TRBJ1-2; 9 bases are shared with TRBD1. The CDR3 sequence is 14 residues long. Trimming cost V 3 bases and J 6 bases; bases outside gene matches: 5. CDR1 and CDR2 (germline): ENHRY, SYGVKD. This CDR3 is CAISDHGTGNGYTF. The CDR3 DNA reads TGTGCCATCAGTGATCACGGGACAGGGAATGGCTACACCTTC.

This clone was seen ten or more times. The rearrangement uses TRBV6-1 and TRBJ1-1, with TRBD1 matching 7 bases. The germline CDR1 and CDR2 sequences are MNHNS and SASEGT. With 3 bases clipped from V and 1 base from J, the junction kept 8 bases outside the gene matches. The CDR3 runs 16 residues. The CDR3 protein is CASSDLAGTENTEAFF. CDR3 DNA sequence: TGTGCCAGCAGTGACCTTGCCGGGACAGAGAACACTGAAGCTTTCTTT.

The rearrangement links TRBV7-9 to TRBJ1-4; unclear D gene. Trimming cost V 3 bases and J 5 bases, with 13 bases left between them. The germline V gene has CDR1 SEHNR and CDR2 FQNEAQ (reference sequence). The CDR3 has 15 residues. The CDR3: CASSLEAAENEKLFF. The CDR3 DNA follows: TGTGCCAGCAGCTTGGAAGCGGCCGAGAATGAAAAACTGTTTTTT.

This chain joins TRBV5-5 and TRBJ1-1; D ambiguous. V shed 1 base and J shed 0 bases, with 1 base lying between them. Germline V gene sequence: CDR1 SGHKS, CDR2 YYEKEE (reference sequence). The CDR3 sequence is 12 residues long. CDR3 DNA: TGTGCCAGCAGCTTGATGAACACTGAAGCTTTCTTT. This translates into CASSLMNTEAFF.

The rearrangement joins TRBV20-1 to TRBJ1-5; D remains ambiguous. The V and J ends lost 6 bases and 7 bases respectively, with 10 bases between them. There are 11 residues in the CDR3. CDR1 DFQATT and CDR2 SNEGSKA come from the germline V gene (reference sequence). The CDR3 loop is CSASPGQPQHF. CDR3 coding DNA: TGCAGTGCCTCGCCTGGGCAGCCCCAGCATTTT.

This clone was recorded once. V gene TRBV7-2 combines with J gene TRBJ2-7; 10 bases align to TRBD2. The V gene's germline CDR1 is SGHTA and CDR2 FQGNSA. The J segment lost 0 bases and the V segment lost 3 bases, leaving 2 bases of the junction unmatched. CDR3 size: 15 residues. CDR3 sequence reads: CASSFSGRLSYEQYF. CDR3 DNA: TGTGCCAGCAGCTTTAGCGGGAGGCTCTCCTACGAGCAGTACTTC.

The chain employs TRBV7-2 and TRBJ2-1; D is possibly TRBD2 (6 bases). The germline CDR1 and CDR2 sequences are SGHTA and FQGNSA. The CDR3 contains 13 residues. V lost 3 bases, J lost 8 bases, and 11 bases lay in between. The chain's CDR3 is CASSFHGSDEQFF. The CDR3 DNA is TGTGCCAGCAGCTTTCACGGGAGCGATGAGCAGTTCTTC.

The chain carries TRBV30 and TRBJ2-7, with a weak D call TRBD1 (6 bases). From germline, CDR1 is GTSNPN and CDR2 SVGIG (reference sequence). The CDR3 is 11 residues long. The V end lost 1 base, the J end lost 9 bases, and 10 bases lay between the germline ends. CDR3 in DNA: TGTGCCTGGAGTGGAGGGGGACGGCAGTACTTC. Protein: CAWSGGGRQYF. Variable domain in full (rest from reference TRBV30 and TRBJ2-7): SQTIHQWPATLVQPVGSPLSLECTVEGTSNPNLYWYRQAAGRGLQLLFYSVGIGQISSEVPQNLSASRPQDRQFILSSKKLLLSDSGFYLCAWSGGGRQYFGPGTRLTVT.

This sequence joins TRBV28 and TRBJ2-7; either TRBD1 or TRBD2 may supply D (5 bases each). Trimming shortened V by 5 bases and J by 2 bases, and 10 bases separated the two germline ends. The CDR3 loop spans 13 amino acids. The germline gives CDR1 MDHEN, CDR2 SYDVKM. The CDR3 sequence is CASSRRGPYEQYF. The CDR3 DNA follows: TGTGCCAGCAGTCGCCGGGGACCCTACGAGCAGTACTTC.

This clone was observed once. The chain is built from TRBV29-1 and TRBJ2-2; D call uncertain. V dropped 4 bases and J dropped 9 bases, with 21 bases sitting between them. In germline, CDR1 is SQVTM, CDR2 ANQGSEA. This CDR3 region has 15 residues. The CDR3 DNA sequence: TGCAGCGTTGTGGCGGAAGGGTCGCGCATCCGGGAGCTGTTTTTT. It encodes CSVVAEGSRIRELFF.